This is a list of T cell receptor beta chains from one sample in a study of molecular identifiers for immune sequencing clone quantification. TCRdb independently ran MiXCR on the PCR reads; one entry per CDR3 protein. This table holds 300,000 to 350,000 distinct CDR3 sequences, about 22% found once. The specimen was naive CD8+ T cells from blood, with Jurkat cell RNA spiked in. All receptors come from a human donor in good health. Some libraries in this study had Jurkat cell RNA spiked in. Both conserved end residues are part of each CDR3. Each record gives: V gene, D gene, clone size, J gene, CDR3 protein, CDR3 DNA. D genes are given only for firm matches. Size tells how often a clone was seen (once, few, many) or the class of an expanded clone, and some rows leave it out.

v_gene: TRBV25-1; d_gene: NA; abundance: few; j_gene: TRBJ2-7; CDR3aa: CASSVGPYEQYF; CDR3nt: TGTGCCAGCAGTGTAGGTCCGTATGAGCAGTACTTC
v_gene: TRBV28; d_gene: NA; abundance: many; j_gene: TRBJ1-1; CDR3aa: CASSLYINTEAFF; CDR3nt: TGTGCCAGCAGTTTATACATAAACACTGAAGCTTTCTTT
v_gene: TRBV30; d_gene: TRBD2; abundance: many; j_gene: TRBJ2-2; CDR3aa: CAWNLAGQRITGELFF; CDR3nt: TGTGCCTGGAATCTAGCGGGGCAGCGAATCACCGGGGAGCTGTTTTTT
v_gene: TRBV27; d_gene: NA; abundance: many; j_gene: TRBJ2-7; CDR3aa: CASSWATDYEQYF; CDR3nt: TGTGCCAGCAGTTGGGCAACAGACTACGAGCAGTACTTC
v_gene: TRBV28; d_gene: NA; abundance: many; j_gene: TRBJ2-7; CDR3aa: CASSPYEGNSYEQYF; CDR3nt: TGTGCCAGCAGTCCGTACGAGGGGAACTCCTACGAGCAGTACTTC
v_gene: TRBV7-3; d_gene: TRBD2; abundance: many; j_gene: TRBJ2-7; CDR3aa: CASSPSGRNEQYF; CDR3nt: TGTGCCAGCAGCCCTAGCGGGAGGAACGAGCAGTACTTC
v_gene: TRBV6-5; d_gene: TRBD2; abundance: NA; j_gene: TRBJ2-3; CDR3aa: CASSYGPSGSTDTQYF; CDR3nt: TGTGCCAGCAGTTACGGGCCTAGCGGAAGCACAGATACGCAGTATTTT
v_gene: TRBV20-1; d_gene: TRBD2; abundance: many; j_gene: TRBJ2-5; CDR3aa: CSARVGALAGKYQETQYF; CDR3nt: TGCAGTGCTAGAGTGGGGGCCCTAGCGGGAAAGTACCAAGAGACCCAGTACTTC
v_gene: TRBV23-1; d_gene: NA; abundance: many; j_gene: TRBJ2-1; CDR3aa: CASSQSSPPHISYNEQFF; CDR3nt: TGCGCCAGCAGTCAATCATCCCCACCCCATATATCCTACAATGAGCAGTTCTTC
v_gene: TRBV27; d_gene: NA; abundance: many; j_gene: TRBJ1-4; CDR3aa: CASSSNTDSLLGLFF; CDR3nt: TGTGCCAGCAGTTCCAACACGGACAGTCTATTGGGACTGTTTTTT
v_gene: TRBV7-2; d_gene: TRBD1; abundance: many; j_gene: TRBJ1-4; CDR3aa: CASSSPGTGGRLFF; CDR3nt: TGTGCCAGCAGTTCTCCCGGGACAGGGGGCAGGCTGTTTTTT
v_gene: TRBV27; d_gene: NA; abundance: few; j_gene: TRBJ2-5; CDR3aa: CASSLSIGAQETQYF; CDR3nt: TGTGCCAGCAGTTTATCGATAGGGGCCCAAGAGACCCAGTACTTC
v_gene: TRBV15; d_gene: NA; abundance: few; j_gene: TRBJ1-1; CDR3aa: CATSRVENTEALF; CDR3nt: TGTGCCACCAGCAGAGTGGAGAACACTGAAGCTCTCTTT
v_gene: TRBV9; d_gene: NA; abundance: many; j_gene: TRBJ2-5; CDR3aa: CASSVGGHSPETQYF; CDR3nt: TGTGCCAGCAGCGTAGGGGGACACTCTCCGGAGACCCAGTACTTC
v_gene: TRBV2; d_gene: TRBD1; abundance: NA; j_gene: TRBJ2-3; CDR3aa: CASSEGLGQGDTQYF; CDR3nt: TGTGCCAGCAGTGAAGGGCTAGGACAGGGGGATACGCAGTATTTT
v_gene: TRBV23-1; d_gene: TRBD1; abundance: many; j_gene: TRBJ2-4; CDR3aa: CASRSDYRGAKNIQYF; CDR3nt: TGCGCCAGTCGATCGGATTACAGGGGAGCCAAAAACATTCAGTACTTC
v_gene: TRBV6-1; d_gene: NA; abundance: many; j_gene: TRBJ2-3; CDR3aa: CASSEEVASLFDTQYF; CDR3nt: TGTGCCAGCAGTGAAGAGGTAGCGAGCCTTTTCGATACGCAGTATTTT
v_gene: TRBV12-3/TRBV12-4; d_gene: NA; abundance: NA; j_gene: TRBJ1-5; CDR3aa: CASTSTGTPGQPQHF; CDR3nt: TGTGCCAGCACCTCAACAGGCACTCCAGGGCAGCCCCAGCATTTT
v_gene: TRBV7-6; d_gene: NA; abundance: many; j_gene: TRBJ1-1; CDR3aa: CASSNPTTEAFF; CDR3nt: TGTGCCAGCAGTAACCCAACGACTGAAGCTTTCTTT
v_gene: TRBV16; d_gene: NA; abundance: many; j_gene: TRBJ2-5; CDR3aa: CASSRIAQETQYF; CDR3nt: TGTGCCAGCAGCCGGATCGCCCAAGAGACCCAGTACTTC
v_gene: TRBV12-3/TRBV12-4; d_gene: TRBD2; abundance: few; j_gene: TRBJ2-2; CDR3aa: CASSPTDLTSGYNTGELFF; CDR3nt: TGTGCCAGCAGTCCTACCGACCTGACTAGCGGGTACAACACCGGGGAGCTGTTTTTT
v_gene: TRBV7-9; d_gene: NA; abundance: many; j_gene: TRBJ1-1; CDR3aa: CASSLGLGEMNTEAFF; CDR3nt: TGTGCCAGCAGCTTAGGTCTGGGCGAGATGAACACTGAAGCTTTCTTT
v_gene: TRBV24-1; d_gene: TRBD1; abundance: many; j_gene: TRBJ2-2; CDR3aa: CATSRTGGNTGELFF; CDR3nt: TGTGCCACCAGCCGGACAGGGGGAAACACCGGGGAGCTGTTTTTT
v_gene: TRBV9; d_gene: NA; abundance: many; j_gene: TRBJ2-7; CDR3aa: CASSVSEAPAYEQYF; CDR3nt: TGTGCCAGCAGCGTAAGCGAGGCCCCGGCCTACGAGCAGTACTTC
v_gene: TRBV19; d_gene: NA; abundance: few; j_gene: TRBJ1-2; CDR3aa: CASSATGNYGYTF; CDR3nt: TGTGCCAGTAGTGCCACAGGGAACTATGGCTACACCTTC
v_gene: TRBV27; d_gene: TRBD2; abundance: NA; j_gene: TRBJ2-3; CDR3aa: CASSAEIPGTSGTSTDTQYF; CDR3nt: TGTGCCAGCAGTGCGGAAATACCCGGGACTAGCGGGACCAGCACAGATACGCAGTATTTT
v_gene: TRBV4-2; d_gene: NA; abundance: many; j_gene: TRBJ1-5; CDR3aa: CASSPTNSNQPQHF; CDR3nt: TGTGCCAGCAGCCCCACAAATAGCAATCAGCCCCAGCATTTT
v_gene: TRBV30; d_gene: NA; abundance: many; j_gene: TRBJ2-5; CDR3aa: CAWSTGERETQYF; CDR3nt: TGTGCCTGGAGTACGGGAGAGAGAGAGACCCAGTACTTC
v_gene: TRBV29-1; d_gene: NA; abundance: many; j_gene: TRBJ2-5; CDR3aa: CSARDIQETQYF; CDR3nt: TGCAGCGCACGGGACATCCAAGAGACCCAGTACTTC
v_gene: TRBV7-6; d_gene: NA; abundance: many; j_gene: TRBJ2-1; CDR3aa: CASSRPLNHGGATYNEQFF; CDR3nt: TGTGCCAGCAGCCGCCCACTAAACCACGGGGGAGCAACCTACAATGAGCAGTTCTTC
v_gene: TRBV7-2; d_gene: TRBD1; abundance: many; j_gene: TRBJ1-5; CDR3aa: CASSLVDRGVTQPQHF; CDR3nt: TGTGCCAGCAGCTTAGTGGACAGGGGGGTAACTCAGCCCCAGCATTTT
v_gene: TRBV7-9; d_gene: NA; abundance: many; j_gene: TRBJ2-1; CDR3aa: CASIPPRGSSYNEQFF; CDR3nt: TGTGCCAGCATCCCTCCCCGGGGGAGCTCCTACAATGAGCAGTTCTTC
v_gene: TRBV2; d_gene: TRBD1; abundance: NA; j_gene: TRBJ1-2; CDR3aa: CASREGTAYGYTF; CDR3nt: TGTGCCAGCAGAGAGGGGACAGCCTATGGCTACACCTTC
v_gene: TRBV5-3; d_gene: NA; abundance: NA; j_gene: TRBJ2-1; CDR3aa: CASSPRGTNERSSYNEQFF; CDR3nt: TGTGCCAGCAGCCCTAGGGGAACGAACGAACGAAGCTCCTACAATGAGCAGTTCTTC
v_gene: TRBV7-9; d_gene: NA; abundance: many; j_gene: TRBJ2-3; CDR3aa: CASSSDPGGRTDTQYF; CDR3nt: TGTGCCAGCAGCTCCGACCCCGGGGGGCGGACAGATACGCAGTATTTT
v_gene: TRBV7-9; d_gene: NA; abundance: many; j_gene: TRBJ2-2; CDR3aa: CASSFPSNTGELFF; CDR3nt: TGTGCCAGCAGCTTTCCCTCGAACACCGGGGAGCTGTTTTTT
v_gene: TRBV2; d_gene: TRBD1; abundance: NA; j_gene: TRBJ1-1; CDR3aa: CASSVPGGTGTEAFF; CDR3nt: TGTGCCAGCAGTGTTCCAGGGGGCACTGGCACTGAAGCTTTCTTT
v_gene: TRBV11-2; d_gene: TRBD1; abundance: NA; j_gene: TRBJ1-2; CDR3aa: CASSLGTGPNYGYTF; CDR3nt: TGTGCCAGCAGCTTAGGGACAGGCCCCAACTATGGCTACACCTTC
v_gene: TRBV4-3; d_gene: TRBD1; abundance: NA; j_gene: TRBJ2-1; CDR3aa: CASSHDRGDEQFF; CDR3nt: TGCGCCAGCAGCCACGACAGGGGCGATGAGCAGTTCTTC
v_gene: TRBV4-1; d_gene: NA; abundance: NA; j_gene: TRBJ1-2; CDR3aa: CASSQGPGHTNYGYTF; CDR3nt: TGCGCCAGCAGCCAAGGGCCGGGACACACTAACTATGGCTACACCTTC
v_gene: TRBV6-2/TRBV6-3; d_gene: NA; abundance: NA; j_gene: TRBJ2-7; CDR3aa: CASSYSNSGYEQYF; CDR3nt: TGTGCCAGCAGTTACTCGAATTCAGGGTACGAGCAGTACTTC
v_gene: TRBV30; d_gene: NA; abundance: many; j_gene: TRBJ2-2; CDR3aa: CAWSAANTGELFF; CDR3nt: TGTGCCTGGAGTGCGGCGAACACCGGGGAGCTGTTTTTT
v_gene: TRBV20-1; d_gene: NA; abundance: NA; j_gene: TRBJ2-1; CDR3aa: CSAPEDKNYNEQFF; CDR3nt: TGCAGTGCCCCTGAGGACAAGAACTACAATGAGCAGTTCTTC
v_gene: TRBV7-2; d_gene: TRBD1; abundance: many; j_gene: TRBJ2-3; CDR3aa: CASSPGQGGHTDTQYF; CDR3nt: TGTGCCAGCAGCCCAGGACAGGGCGGACACACAGATACGCAGTATTTT
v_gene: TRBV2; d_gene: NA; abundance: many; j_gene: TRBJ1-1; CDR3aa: CASSEAGREAFF; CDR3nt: TGTGCCAGCAGTGAAGCGGGCAGGGAAGCTTTCTTT
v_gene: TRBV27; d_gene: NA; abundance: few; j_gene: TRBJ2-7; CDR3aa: CASSLSTQGWEQYF; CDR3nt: TGTGCCAGCAGTTTATCCACACAGGGCTGGGAGCAGTACTTC
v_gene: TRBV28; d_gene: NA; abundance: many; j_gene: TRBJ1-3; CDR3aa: CASSLEHSGNTIYF; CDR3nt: TGTGCCAGCAGTTTAGAGCACTCTGGAAACACCATATATTTT
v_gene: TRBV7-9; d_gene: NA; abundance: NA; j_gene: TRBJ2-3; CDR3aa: CASSLAGVGASTDTQYF; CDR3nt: TGTGCCAGCAGCTTAGCAGGTGTGGGGGCGAGCACAGATACGCAGTATTTT
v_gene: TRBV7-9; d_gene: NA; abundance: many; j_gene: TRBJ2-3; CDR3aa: CASSLSSGAPSLTDTQYF; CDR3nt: TGTGCCAGCAGCTTATCATCGGGGGCCCCCTCTCTAACAGATACGCAGTATTTT
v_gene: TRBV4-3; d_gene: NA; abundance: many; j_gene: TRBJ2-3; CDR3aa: CASSQDHRGSDTQYF; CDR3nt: TGCGCCAGCAGCCAAGATCACCGGGGTTCAGATACGCAGTATTTT